The rows below give T cell receptor beta chains drawn from one sample of a study of blood T cell repertoires in COVID-19. Using immunoSEQ multiplex PCR, the repertoire was profiled, and TCRdb retains in-frame clones only, with some absent. The table records roughly 250,000 clones, approximately 87% of them present only once. Sequencing was carried out using peripheral blood. Receptor source: a young woman with COVID-19, enrolled during active disease. Each CDR3 is given with its conserved first and last residue. D genes are given only for firm matches. Some rows have no size entry. The others give once, few or many, or a class for an expanded clone.

>few|TRBV4-1|-|TRBJ1-1
TGCGCCAGCAGCTCCATAGGTACAGGGACGAACACTGAAGCTTTCTTT
CASSSIGTGTNTEAFF
>many|TRBV4-1|-|TRBJ1-5
TGCGCCAGCAGCCAAGAGGGAGGGGGGCTACAGCAGCCCCAGCATTTT
CASSQEGGGLQQPQHF
>-|TRBV7-2|-|TRBJ1-1
TGTGCCAGCAGCTTAGCACTAGTCGCTGAAGCTTTCTTT
CASSLALVAEAFF
>-|TRBV18|TRBD2|TRBJ2-3
TGTGCCAGCTCACCAGCGGGGGCAGATACGCAGTATTTT
CASSPAGADTQYF
>-|TRBV4-1|TRBD1|TRBJ2-5
TGCGCCAGCAGCGAAAGGGACAGGGGGCCGGAGACCCAGTACTTC
CASSERDRGPETQYF
>-|TRBV5-1|-|TRBJ2-7
TGCGCCAGCAGCCTCGGCGGAGGGAGCTACGAGCAGTACTTC
CASSLGGGSYEQYF
>-|TRBV11-1|-|TRBJ2-1
TGTGCCAGCAGCTTAGGGGGCCGCCCTCCGAGAAATGAGCAGTTCTTC
CASSLGGRPPRNEQFF
>-|TRBV7-2|-|TRBJ1-6
TGTGCCAGCAGCTTAGTGACGGGGGATTCACCCCTCCACTTT
CASSLVTGDSPLHF
>many|TRBV11-3|-|TRBJ2-7
TGTGCCAGCAGCTCGCGTAGCGAGTACTTC
CASSSRSEYF
>few|TRBV2|TRBD1|TRBJ2-7
TGTGCCAGCAAGTGGGGCCCGGGACAGGGGGCAGTTTACGAGCAGTACTTC
CASKWGPGQGAVYEQYF
>-|TRBV27|-|TRBJ1-6
TGTGCCAGCAGCCAATTGCACAGGGCCTATAATTCACCCCTCCACTTT
CASSQLHRAYNSPLHF
>-|TRBV27|-|TRBJ1-1
TGTGCCAGCAGTTCCTACAGGGTCTCTGAAGCTTTCTTT
CASSSYRVSEAFF
>-|TRBV28|-|TRBJ2-2
TGTGCCAGCAGTTTATGGGAGGGAAGTCAGCTGTGGGAGCTGTTTTTT
CASSLWEGSQLWELFF
>-|TRBV19|-|TRBJ2-7
TGTGCCAGTAGTCCCCGACAAGACTACGAGCAGTACTTC
CASSPRQDYEQYF
>-|TRBV10-3|TRBD2|TRBJ2-7
TGTGCCATCAGTGACCTTAGCGGGGGCTCTTCTTTCCAGCAGTACTTC
CAISDLSGGSSFQQYF
>-|TRBV19|-|TRBJ2-7
TGTGCCAGTAGTCCCTCACGGAGCTACGAGCAGTACTTC
CASSPSRSYEQYF
>once|TRBV6-2/TRBV6-3|-|TRBJ1-2
TGTGCCAGCAGTTATTACAGGGATGGCTACACCTTC
CASSYYRDGYTF
>once|TRBV28|-|TRBJ1-5
TGTGCCAGCAGTCCCCAGGGAGGCCATTTACGGGTCCAGCATTTT
CASSPQGGHLRVQHF
>-|TRBV19|-|TRBJ2-3
TGTGCCAGTAGTAATAGGGGCAGAGATACGCAGTATTTT
CASSNRGRDTQYF
>-|TRBV12-3/TRBV12-4|-|TRBJ2-7
TGTGCCAGCAGTTGGGGGGGCGGCGAGCAGTACTTC
CASSWGGGEQYF
>-|TRBV5-1|-|TRBJ2-1
TGCGCCAGCAGCCCGAATCCCCCAGGGGGAGGCGATGAGCAGTTCTTC
CASSPNPPGGGDEQFF
>once|TRBV4-1|-|TRBJ2-5
TGCGCCAGCAGCCAAGGCGCTGGGCTTACCAAAGAGACCCAGTACTTC
CASSQGAGLTKETQYF
>-|TRBV10-3|TRBD1|TRBJ2-1
TGTGCCACCGGACAGGGCTCGGGGCCGTTCTTC
CATGQGSGPFF